This T cell receptor (beta chain) is drawn from a study of blood T cell repertoires in COVID-19. In the study overall: Some COVID-19 samples were acute and others convalescent; all came from the United States, Italy and Spain. Nucleic acid was either cDNA or gDNA, and it came from T cells, B-cell-depleted T cells, or PBMCs.

Profiling relied on immunoSEQ multiplex PCR, and the TCRdb table lists in-frame clones only, not all of them. Here the sample spans under 200,000 clones, approximately 80% being singletons. This clone was found once. The ends were cut back, 4 bases at V and 2 bases at J, with 10 bases in the middle. Germline values: CDR1 DFQATT, CDR2 SNEGSKA (reference sequence). This CDR3 spans 13 amino acids. The sequence was obtained from a man aged 45-65 years who had recovered from COVID-19. The chain uses TRBV20-1 and TRBJ2-3; D may be TRBD2 (5 bases). The specimen sequenced was PBMCs or T cells enriched from blood (not recorded which). The CDR3 loop is CSAIEDFTDTQYF. Written as DNA, the CDR3 is TGCAGTGCTATTGAGGACTTCACAGATACGCAGTATTTT.